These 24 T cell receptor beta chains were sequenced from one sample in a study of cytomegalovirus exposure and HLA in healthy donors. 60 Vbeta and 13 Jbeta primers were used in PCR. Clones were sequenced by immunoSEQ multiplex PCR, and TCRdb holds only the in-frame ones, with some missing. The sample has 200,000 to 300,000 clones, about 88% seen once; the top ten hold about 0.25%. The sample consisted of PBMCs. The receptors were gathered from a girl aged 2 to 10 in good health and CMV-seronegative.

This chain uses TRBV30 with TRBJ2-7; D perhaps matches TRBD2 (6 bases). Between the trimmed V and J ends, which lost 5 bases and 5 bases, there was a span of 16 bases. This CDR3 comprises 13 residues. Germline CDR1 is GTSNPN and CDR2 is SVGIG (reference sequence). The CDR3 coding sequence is TGTGCCTGGGGAGGGTTCCCATTCCACGAGCAGTACTTC. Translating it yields CAWGGFPFHEQYF.

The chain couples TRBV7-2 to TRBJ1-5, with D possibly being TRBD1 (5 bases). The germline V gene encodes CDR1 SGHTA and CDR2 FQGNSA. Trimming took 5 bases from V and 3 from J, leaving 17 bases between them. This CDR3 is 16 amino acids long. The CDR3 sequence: CASSPSLGRANQPQHF. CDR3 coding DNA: TGTGCCAGCAGCCCTAGTCTGGGCAGGGCCAATCAGCCCCAGCATTTT.

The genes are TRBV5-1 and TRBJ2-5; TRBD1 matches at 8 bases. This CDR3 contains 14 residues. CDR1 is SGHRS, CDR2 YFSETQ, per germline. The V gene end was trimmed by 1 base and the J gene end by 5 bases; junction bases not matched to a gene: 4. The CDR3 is CASSLQGAKETQYF. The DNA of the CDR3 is TGCGCCAGCAGCTTGCAGGGGGCGAAGGAGACCCAGTACTTC.

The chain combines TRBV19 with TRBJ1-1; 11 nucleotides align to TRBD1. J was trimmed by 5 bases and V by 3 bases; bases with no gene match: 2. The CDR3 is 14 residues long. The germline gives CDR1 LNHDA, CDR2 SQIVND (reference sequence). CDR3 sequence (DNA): TGTGCCAGTAGTATCGGGACAGGGGGGACTGAAGCTTTCTTT. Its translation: CASSIGTGGTEAFF.

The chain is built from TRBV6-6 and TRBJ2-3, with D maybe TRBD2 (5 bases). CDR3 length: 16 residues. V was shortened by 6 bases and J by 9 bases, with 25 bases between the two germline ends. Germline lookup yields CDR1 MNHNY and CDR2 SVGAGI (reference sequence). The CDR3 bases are TGTGCCAGCAGACCCCTCCTTTTGGGAGTCCCCACAACGCAGTATTTT. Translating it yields CASRPLLLGVPTTQYF.

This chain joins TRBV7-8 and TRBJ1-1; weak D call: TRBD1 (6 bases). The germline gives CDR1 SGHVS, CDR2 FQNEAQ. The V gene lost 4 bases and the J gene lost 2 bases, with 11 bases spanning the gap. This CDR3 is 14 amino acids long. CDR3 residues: CASSSGTTNTEAFF. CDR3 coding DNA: TGTGCCAGCAGCTCCGGGACAACTAACACTGAAGCTTTCTTT. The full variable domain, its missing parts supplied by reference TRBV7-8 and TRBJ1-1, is GAGVSQSPRYKVAKRGQDVALRCDPISGHVSLFWYQQALGQGPEFLTYFQNEAQLDKSGLPSDRFFAERPEGSVSTLKIQRTQQEDSAVYLCASSSGTTNTEAFFGQGTRLTVV.

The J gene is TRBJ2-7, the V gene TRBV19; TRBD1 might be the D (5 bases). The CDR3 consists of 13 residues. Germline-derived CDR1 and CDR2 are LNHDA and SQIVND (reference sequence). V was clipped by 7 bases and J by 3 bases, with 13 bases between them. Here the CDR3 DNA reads TGTGCCAGTAATTCCAATAGGGGCTACGAGCAGTACTTC. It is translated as CASNSNRGYEQYF.

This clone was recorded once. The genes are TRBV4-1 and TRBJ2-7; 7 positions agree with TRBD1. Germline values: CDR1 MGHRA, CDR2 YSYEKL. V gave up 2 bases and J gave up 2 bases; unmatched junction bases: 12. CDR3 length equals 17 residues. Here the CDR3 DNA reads TGCGCCAGCAGCCAAAAGGCACAGGGGACCCCCGCCTACGAGCAGTACTTC. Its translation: CASSQKAQGTPAYEQYF.

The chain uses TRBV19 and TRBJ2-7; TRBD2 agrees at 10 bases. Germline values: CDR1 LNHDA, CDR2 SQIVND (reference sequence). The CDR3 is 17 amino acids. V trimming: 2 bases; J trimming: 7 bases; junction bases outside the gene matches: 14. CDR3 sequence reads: CASSITQLAGRRREQYF. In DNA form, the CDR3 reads TGTGCCAGTAGTATAACCCAACTAGCGGGAAGAAGGAGGGAGCAGTACTTC.

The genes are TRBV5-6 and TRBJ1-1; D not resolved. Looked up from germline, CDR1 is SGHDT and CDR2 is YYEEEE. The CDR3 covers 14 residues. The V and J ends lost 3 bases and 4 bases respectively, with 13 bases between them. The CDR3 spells CASSSLTGVTEAFF. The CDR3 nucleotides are TGTGCCAGCAGCTCTCTGACGGGAGTCACTGAAGCTTTCTTT.

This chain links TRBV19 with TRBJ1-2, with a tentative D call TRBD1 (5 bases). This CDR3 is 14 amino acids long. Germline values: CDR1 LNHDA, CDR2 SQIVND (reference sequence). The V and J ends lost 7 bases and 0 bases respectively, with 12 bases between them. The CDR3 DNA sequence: TGTGCCAGTACGACAGTAACCTCTAACTATGGCTACACCTTC. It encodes CASTTVTSNYGYTF.

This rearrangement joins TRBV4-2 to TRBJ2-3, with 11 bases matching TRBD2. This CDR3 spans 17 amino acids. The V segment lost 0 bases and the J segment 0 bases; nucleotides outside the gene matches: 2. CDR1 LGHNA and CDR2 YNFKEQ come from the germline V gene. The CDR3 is CASSQDWTSGSTDTQYF. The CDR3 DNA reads TGTGCCAGCAGCCAAGATTGGACTAGCGGGAGCACAGATACGCAGTATTTT.

The CDR3 reads CASSLEGGQNEKLFF. The CDR3 nucleotides are TGCGCCAGCAGCTTGGAGGGGGGGCAGAATGAAAAACTGTTTTTT. V and J are TRBV5-1 and TRBJ1-4, with D possibly matching TRBD1 (6 bases). The CDR3 is 15 residues long. V lost 0 bases to trimming and J lost 5 bases, with 11 bases between them. Germline V lookup: CDR1 SGHRS, CDR2 YFSETQ.

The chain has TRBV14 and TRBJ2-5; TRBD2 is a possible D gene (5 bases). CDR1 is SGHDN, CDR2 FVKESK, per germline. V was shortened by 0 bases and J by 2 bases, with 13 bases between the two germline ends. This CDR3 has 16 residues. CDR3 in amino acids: CASSQDSPGLQETQYF. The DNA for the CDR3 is TGTGCCAGCAGCCAAGACAGTCCGGGATTACAAGAGACCCAGTACTTC.

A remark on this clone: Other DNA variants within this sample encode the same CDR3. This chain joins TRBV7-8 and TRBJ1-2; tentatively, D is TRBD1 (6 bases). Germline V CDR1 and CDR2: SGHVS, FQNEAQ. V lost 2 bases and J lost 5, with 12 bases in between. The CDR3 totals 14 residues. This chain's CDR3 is CASSLQPGTYGYTF. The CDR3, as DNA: TGTGCCAGCAGCTTACAACCAGGGACATATGGCTACACCTTC.

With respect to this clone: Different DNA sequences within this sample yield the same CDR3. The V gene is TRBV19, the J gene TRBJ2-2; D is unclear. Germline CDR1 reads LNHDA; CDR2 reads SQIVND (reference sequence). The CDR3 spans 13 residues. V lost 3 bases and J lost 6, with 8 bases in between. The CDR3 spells CASSIGGAGELFF. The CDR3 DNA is TGTGCCAGTAGTATCGGCGGAGCCGGGGAGCTGTTTTTT.

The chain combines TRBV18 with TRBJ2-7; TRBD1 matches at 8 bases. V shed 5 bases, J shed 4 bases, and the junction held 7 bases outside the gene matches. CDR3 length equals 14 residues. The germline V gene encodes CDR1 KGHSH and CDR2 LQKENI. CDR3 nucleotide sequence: TGTGCCAGCTCATCGTCAGGGGGCGTTTACGAGCAGTACTTC. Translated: CASSSSGGVYEQYF.

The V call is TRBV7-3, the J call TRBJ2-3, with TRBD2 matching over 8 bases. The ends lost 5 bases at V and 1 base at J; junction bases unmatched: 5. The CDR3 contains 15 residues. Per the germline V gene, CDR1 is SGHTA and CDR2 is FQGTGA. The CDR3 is CASSLTGGGTDTQYF. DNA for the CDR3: TGTGCCAGCAGCCTGACGGGGGGGGGCACAGATACGCAGTATTTT. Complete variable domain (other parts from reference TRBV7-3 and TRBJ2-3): GAGVSQTPSNKVTEKGKYVELRCDPISGHTALYWYRQSLGQGPEFLIYFQGTGAADDSGLPNDRFFAVRPEGSVSTLKIQRTERGDSAVYLCASSLTGGGTDTQYFGPGTRLTVL.

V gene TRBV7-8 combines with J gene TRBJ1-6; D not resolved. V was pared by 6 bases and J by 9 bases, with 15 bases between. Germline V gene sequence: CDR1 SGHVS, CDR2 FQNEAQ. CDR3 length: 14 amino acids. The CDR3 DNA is TGTGCCAGCAGTTCCGGCGGTTTGGGTTCACCCCTCCACTTT. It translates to CASSSGGLGSPLHF. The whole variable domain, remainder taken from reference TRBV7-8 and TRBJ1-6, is GAGVSQSPRYKVAKRGQDVALRCDPISGHVSLFWYQQALGQGPEFLTYFQNEAQLDKSGLPSDRFFAERPEGSVSTLKIQRTQQEDSAVYLCASSSGGLGSPLHFGNGTRLTVT.

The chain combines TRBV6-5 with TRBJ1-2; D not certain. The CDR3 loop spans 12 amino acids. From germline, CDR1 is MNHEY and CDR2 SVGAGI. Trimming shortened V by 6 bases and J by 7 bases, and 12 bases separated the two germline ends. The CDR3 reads CASSGRSGGYTF. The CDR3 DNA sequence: TGTGCCAGCAGCGGGAGGTCGGGTGGCTACACCTTC.

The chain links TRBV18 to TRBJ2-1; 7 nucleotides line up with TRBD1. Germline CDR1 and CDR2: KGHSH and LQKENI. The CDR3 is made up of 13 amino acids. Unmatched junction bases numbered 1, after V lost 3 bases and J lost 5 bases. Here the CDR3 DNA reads TGTGCCAGCTCACCCGGGACAGACAATGAGCAGTTCTTC. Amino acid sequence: CASSPGTDNEQFF.

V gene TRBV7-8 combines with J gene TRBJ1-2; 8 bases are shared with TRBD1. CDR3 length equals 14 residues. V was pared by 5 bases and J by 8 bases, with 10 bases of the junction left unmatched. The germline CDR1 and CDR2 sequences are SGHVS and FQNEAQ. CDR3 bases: TGTGCCAGCAGCCTACGGCAGGGGGCTAGGGGCTACACCTTC. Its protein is CASSLRQGARGYTF.

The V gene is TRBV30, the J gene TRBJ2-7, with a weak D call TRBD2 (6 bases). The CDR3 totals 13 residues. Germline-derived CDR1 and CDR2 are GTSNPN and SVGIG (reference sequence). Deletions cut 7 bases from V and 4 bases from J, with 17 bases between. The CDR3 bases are TGTGCCTTTGGGGACGGGGGTACGTACGAGCAGTACTTC. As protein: CAFGDGGTYEQYF.

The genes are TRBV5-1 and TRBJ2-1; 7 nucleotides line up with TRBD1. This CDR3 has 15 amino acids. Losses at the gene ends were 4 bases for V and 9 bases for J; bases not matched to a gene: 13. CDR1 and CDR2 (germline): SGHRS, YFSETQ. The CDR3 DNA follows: TGCGCCAGCAGCCCGGGACAGCATGCGAATGGTGAGCAGTTCTTC. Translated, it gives CASSPGQHANGEQFF. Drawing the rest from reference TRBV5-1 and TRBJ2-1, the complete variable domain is KAGVTQTPRYLIKTRGQQVTLSCSPISGHRSVSWYQQTPGQGLQFLFEYFSETQRNKGNFPGRFSGRQFSNSRSEMNVSTLELGDSALYLCASSPGQHANGEQFFGPGTRLTVL.